The clone carrying this T cell receptor (beta chain) was observed at least ten times. This specimen belongs to a study of Graves' ophthalmopathy and Graves' hyperthyroidism. The V gene lost 4 bases and the J gene lost 8 bases, with 14 bases spanning the gap. Germline V gene data show CDR1 as MNHEY and CDR2 as SVGEGT. CDR3 length: 13 residues. The authors amplified TCR beta CDR3 regions, and they did so from RNA transcripts for repertoire sequencing. In the first round, RT-PCR was carried out with HTBI primers, and a multiplex PCR formed the second round. Using its own MiXCR run on the multiplex PCR reads, TCRdb lists one record per CDR3 protein. Of 350,000 or so distinct CDR3 sequences listed, about a sixth are singletons.

The material sequenced was peripheral blood. The TCR sequence derives from an adult man with Graves' ophthalmopathy. The chain employs TRBV6-2 or TRBV6-3 and TRBJ1-1; D is possibly TRBD1 (6 bases). For the CDR3, the DNA is TGTGCCAGCAGTTTACTCGGACAGACGGAAGCTTTCTTT. It specifies CASSLLGQTEAFF.